A selection of T cell receptor beta chains follows, all from one sample in a study of T-cell memory formation after mild COVID-19. TCRdb itself ran the 5' RACE reads through MiXCR, one entry per CDR3 protein. The top ten hold 22% of the sample, which has fewer than 300,000 distinct CDR3 sequences, approximately 15% seen once. The sequenced material came from PBMCs or a T cell subset sorted from them (not recorded which). Every receptor here comes from a man between 18 and 35 years old who had mild COVID-19 (a few samples of this study predate the infection). Cell type and time point are not known. Each CDR3 is given with its conserved first and last residue. Each record gives: CDR3 DNA, CDR3 protein, clone size, D gene, V gene, J gene. A D gene is named only where the DNA matches it firmly. Clone size is stated in some rows and not others, as once, few, many or a class when expanded.

TGTGCCAGCACCCCCAGAGGGCTACAGGACAATGAGCAGTTCTTC,CASTPRGLQDNEQFF,.,.,TRBV6-5,TRBJ2-1
TGTGCCAGCAGCTTCCTACCGTCGGGGGACCGGGAGCTGTTTTTT,CASSFLPSGDRELFF,few,.,TRBV7-9,TRBJ2-2
TGTGCCAGCAGTTGGACCGCCAGGGGTGGCTACACCTTC,CASSWTARGGYTF,.,.,TRBV11-2,TRBJ1-2
TGTGCCAGCAGCACGACAGGGGCGGTTGGCTACACCTTC,CASSTTGAVGYTF,many,TRBD1,TRBV11-2,TRBJ1-2
TGTGCCATCAGCCTGGACAGGGTGGAGACCCAGTACTTC,CAISLDRVETQYF,few,TRBD1,TRBV10-3,TRBJ2-5
TGCGCCAGCAGTTGGGGGGAATCCTACGAGCAGTACTTC,CASSWGESYEQYF,.,.,TRBV4-1,TRBJ2-7
TGCGCCAGCAGCTTAGGCCTTGGGAGTGCGGACACTGAAGCTTTCTTT,CASSLGLGSADTEAFF,.,.,TRBV5-1,TRBJ1-1
TGTGCCAGCGGCTGGACAGGGAGCTTCGGAGATACGCAGTATTTT,CASGWTGSFGDTQYF,.,TRBD1,TRBV28,TRBJ2-3
TGTGCCAGCATGGGGCAGGGCAACACCGGGGAGCTGTTTTTT,CASMGQGNTGELFF,.,.,TRBV28,TRBJ2-2
TGTGCCAGCAGTGAATGGGGCAGGACCTACGAGCAGTACTTC,CASSEWGRTYEQYF,many,.,TRBV25-1,TRBJ2-7
TGTGCCAGCAGCCCCCCCTACGGCACAGATACGCAGTATTTT,CASSPPYGTDTQYF,few,.,TRBV7-2,TRBJ2-3